This TCR beta chain was profiled in a study of regulatory T cells in long-lasting Graves disease. The CDR3 runs to 14 residues. The germline gives CDR1 LNHDA, CDR2 SQIVND (reference sequence). Trimming at V came to 3 bases and at J to 5 bases, leaving 6 bases not matched to a gene. Library construction for TCR beta used iRepertoire HTBI primers and Arm-PCR of CDR3 regions. TCRdb re-called the multiplex PCR reads through MiXCR, storing one row per CDR3 protein. The sample includes roughly 400,000 distinct CDR3 sequences, over 20% of them seen just once. Time point here: persistent/refractory GD, antithyroid drugs over 5 years with positive TRAb. After RNA was extracted from PBMCs, the TCR library was made from it.

This chain joins TRBV19 and TRBJ2-5; 7 bases fit TRBD2. This TCR came from a female donor with Graves disease. The source material was peripheral blood mononuclear cells (PBMCs), sampled when the disease was refractory, from a patient treated with antithyroid drugs. CDR3 loop: CASSIRTSTETQYF. The CDR3, as DNA: TGTGCCAGTAGTATTCGGACTAGTACGGAGACCCAGTACTTC.